The 30 T cell receptor beta chains below all came from one sample that was sequenced in a study of blood T cells in healthy people across ages. A second about 7 to 11 cycle PCR used barcoded and J-beta primers. TCRdb used MiXCR to reprocess the 5' RACE reads, holding one entry per CDR3 protein. This table holds 750,000 or so distinct CDR3 sequences, more than 20% found once. These same data were also listed under a study on T cells of mothers and their children.

The sample comprised blood. These receptors were taken from a boy younger than 18 in good health.

This clonotype is a singleton in its sample. V gene TRBV20-1 combines with J gene TRBJ1-2; D might be TRBD1 (6 bases). CDR3 size: 15 residues. The germline CDR1 and CDR2 sequences are DFQATT and SNEGSKA (reference sequence). The V end was cut by 3 bases, the J end by 1 base, with 15 bases between. In DNA, the CDR3 is TGCAGTGCTAGGCCGAGGGGGGCATTTAACTATGGCTACACCTTC. This translates into CSARPRGAFNYGYTF.

This clonotype was seen repeatedly, ten times or more. The chain couples TRBV7-2 to TRBJ2-1; D unresolved. The CDR3 covers 14 residues. CDR1 and CDR2 from the germline V gene are SGHTA and FQGNSA. Deletions cut 2 bases from V and 0 bases from J, with 5 bases between. CDR3 bases: TGTGCCAGCAGCTTAACGAGCTCCTACAATGAGCAGTTCTTC. This translates into CASSLTSSYNEQFF. Based on the CDR3 plus reference TRBV7-2 and TRBJ2-1, the full variable domain is GAGVSQSPSNKVTEKGKDVELRCDPISGHTALYWYRQSLGQGLEFLIYFQGNSAPDKSGLPSDRFSAERTGGSVSTLTIQRTQQEDSAVYLCASSLTSSYNEQFFGPGTRLTVL.

The chain carries TRBV20-1 and TRBJ1-4, with D unclear. The CDR3 length is 15 residues. Germline CDR1 and CDR2: DFQATT and SNEGSKA (reference sequence). Trimming shortened V by 0 bases and J by 1 base, and 9 bases separated the two germline ends. The CDR3 coding sequence is TGCAGTGCTAGAGATTCGGGTGGAACTAATGAAAAACTGTTTTTT. Its translation: CSARDSGGTNEKLFF.

This clonotype appeared a few times. Its ends do not fully match the called genes, so a read error is possible. The gene calls are TRBV7-3 and TRBJ1-6, with D hard to call. The CDR3 is made up of 13 amino acids. Germline values: CDR1 SGHTA, CDR2 FQGTGA. As DNA, the CDR3 is TGTGCCAGCAGCTTAGAGGGCGCCTCACCCCTCCACTTC. Residues: CASSLEGASPLHF.

The chain combines TRBV28 with TRBJ2-5; 7 nucleotides match TRBD1. The J call may be in error: the DNA end matches TRBJ2-7 better. The CDR3 runs to 15 residues. Germline-derived CDR1 and CDR2 are MDHEN and SYDVKM. The CDR3 DNA follows: TGTGCCAGCAGTTACCACCAGGGGGTAGCTTACGAGCAGTACTTC. Amino acids: CASSYHQGVAYEQYF.

The chain joins TRBV28 to TRBJ1-5; the D is unclear. Deletions cut 4 bases from V and 5 bases from J, with 15 bases between. The CDR3 loop spans 15 amino acids. The V gene's germline CDR1 is MDHEN and CDR2 SYDVKM. DNA of the CDR3: TGTGCCAGCAGTTCCCCCGCCAGGTCATATCAGCCCCAGCATTTT. This translates into CASSSPARSYQPQHF.

This clonotype was found a few times. The chain couples TRBV20-1 to TRBJ1-1; D is perhaps TRBD1 (5 bases). The CDR3 sequence is 13 residues long. V was shortened by 4 bases and J by 1 base, with 10 bases between the two germline ends. Germline V gives CDR1 DFQATT, CDR2 SNEGSKA (reference sequence). The DNA of the CDR3 is TGCAGTGCTAAGGGGTATGGGAACACTGAAGCTTTCTTT. Translation: CSAKGYGNTEAFF.

This chain uses TRBV6-1 with TRBJ2-5; 8 nucleotides agree with TRBD2. V dropped 6 bases and J dropped 4; count of bases not matched to a gene: 7. The CDR3 extends over 14 amino acids. Germline V CDR1 and CDR2: MNHNS, SASEGT. CDR3 in amino acids: CASRRSGGGETQYF. The CDR3, as DNA: TGTGCCAGCAGACGCAGCGGGGGAGGAGAGACCCAGTACTTC.

The J gene is TRBJ2-5, the V gene TRBV23-1; 7 nucleotides agree with TRBD1. The DNA matches TRBJ2-7 better at its end, which makes the J call doubtful. TRBV23-1 belongs to the ORF category, with a function that is uncertain. The CDR3 length is 17 residues. This chain's CDR3 is CASSQWFDRAFSYEQYF. In nucleotides, the CDR3 is TGCGCCAGCAGTCAATGGTTCGACAGGGCGTTCTCCTACGAGCAGTACTTC.

This clonotype was counted a single time. V gene TRBV27 combines with J gene TRBJ2-5, with D tentatively TRBD2 (6 bases). V was cut by 6 bases and J by 3 bases, with 20 bases left in between. The CDR3 is made up of 16 amino acids. Per the germline V gene, CDR1 is MNHEY and CDR2 is SMNVEV (reference sequence). The DNA for the CDR3 is TGTGCCAGCAGCCTAGGTGTAGGGACTCCAAAAGAGACCCAGTACTTC. As protein: CASSLGVGTPKETQYF.

This CDR3 is CASRGQPATNEKLFF. In DNA form, the CDR3 reads TGTGCCAGCAGGGGACAGCCTGCAACTAATGAAAAACTGTTTTTT. The chain has TRBV5-8 and TRBJ1-4; TRBD1 matches at 7 bases. The trim removed 5 bases at V and 0 bases at J, leaving 4 bases unmatched. The CDR3 is made up of 15 amino acids. Germline V CDR1 and CDR2: SGHTS, YDEGEE.

The genes are TRBV10-3 and TRBJ2-5; 9 positions match TRBD2. V lost 6 bases, J lost 0 bases, and 5 bases stayed unmatched. CDR1 and CDR2 (germline): ENHRY, SYGVKD. This CDR3 has 15 residues. For the CDR3, the DNA is TGTGCCATCAGGGGCGGGAGGGGGAACCAAGAGACCCAGTACTTC. It codes for CAIRGGRGNQETQYF.

This clonotype has a handful of counts. The chain links TRBV7-2 to TRBJ2-7; TRBD1 is a possible D gene (5 bases). Germline V lookup: CDR1 SGHTA, CDR2 FQGNSA. The CDR3 sequence is 13 residues long. V was trimmed by 4 bases and J by 2 bases, leaving 9 bases between them. In nucleotides, the CDR3 is TGTGCCAGCAGCTGGACAAGTGCCTACGAGCAGTACTTC. Protein product: CASSWTSAYEQYF.

The rearrangement links TRBV5-6 to TRBJ2-1; tentatively, D is TRBD1 (6 bases). Germline CDR1 and CDR2: SGHDT and YYEEEE. Trimming pared 4 bases from V and 4 bases from J, leaving 18 bases between. This CDR3 is 16 amino acids long. The CDR3 here is CASSLLRTESYNEQFF. CDR3 sequence (DNA): TGTGCCAGCAGCCTCCTGCGGACAGAAAGTTACAATGAGCAGTTCTTC.

Of note for this clonotype: A read error may produce the germline difference seen at one junction end. This chain connects TRBV2 to TRBJ2-5; D perhaps matches TRBD1 (6 bases). Germline V lookup: CDR1 SNHLY, CDR2 FYNNEI. The CDR3 has 11 residues. For the CDR3, the DNA is TGTGCCAGCAGTGAAAGAGGAAGGGGGTTCTTC. The encoded protein is CASSERGRGFF.

This clonotype was recorded many times. This rearrangement joins TRBV5-1 to TRBJ1-1; D is unresolved. The V gene's germline CDR1 is SGHRS and CDR2 YFSETQ. With 2 bases removed from V and 8 bases from J, the gap between germline ends came to 10 bases. CDR3 length: 12 residues. The CDR3 protein is CASSFSENEAFF. The CDR3 nucleotides read TGCGCCAGCAGCTTCTCGGAGAACGAAGCTTTCTTT. Filled out from reference TRBV5-1 and TRBJ1-1, the complete variable domain reads KAGVTQTPRYLIKTRGQQVTLSCSPISGHRSVSWYQQTPGQGLQFLFEYFSETQRNKGNFPGRFSGRQFSNSRSEMNVSTLELGDSALYLCASSFSENEAFFGQGTRLTVV.

V and J are TRBV20-1 and TRBJ2-7; 7 nucleotides align to TRBD2. The CDR3 has 14 residues. J gave up 6 bases and V 2 bases, and 10 bases lay outside the gene matches. CDR1 and CDR2 (germline): DFQATT, SNEGSKA (reference sequence). Written as DNA, the CDR3 is TGCAGTGCTAGATCGGGGGGTCCCCCCGGCGAGCAGTACTTC. It is translated as CSARSGGPPGEQYF.

This clonotype has at least ten counts. The chain links TRBV29-1 to TRBJ1-1; D not resolved. Trimming cost V 6 bases and J 3 bases, with 14 bases left between them. CDR1 is SQVTM, CDR2 ANQGSEA, per germline. The CDR3 consists of 13 residues. The CDR3 DNA sequence: TGCAGCGTCCCCCCAGACCTTTACACTGAAGCTTTCTTT. This codes for CSVPPDLYTEAFF. Filled out from reference TRBV29-1 and TRBJ1-1, the complete variable domain reads SAVISQKPSRDICQRGTSLTIQCQVDSQVTMMFWYRQQPGQSLTLIATANQGSEATYESGFVIDKFPISRPNLTFSTLTVSNMSPEDSSIYLCSVPPDLYTEAFFGQGTRLTVV.

This clonotype was seen a few times. The chain couples TRBV4-1 to TRBJ2-5; D remains ambiguous. Trimming cost V 0 bases and J 1 base, with 9 bases left between them. The V gene's germline CDR1 is MGHRA and CDR2 YSYEKL. The CDR3 extends over 15 amino acids. CDR3 nucleotide sequence: TGCGCCAGCAGCCAAGATGGTTGGGCCCAAGAGACCCAGTACTTC. Its translation: CASSQDGWAQETQYF.

This clonotype has a handful of counts. This chain connects TRBV29-1 to TRBJ2-2; D unclear. The V end lost 1 base, the J end lost 5 bases, and 8 bases lay between the germline ends. CDR1 and CDR2 from the germline V gene are SQVTM and ANQGSEA. The CDR3 is 13 amino acids. The CDR3 sequence: CSVEGGGTGELFF. CDR3 nucleotide sequence: TGCAGCGTTGAAGGGGGTGGAACCGGGGAGCTGTTTTTT.

The CDR3 sequence: CSATTGLAGSYNEQFF. In DNA, the CDR3 is TGCAGTGCAACTACCGGACTAGCGGGGTCCTACAATGAGCAGTTCTTC. The J gene is TRBJ2-1, the V gene TRBV20-1, with TRBD2 matching 12 bases. In germline, CDR1 is DFQATT, CDR2 SNEGSKA (reference sequence). CDR3 length equals 16 residues. After removal of 6 bases from V and 1 base from J, the junction contained 7 bases not matched to a gene.

The V gene is TRBV20-1, the J gene TRBJ2-4, with D perhaps matching TRBD1 (5 bases). CDR3 size: 17 residues. Per the germline V gene, CDR1 is DFQATT and CDR2 is SNEGSKA (reference sequence). Trimming shortened V by 6 bases and J by 0 bases, and 21 bases separated the two germline ends. This CDR3 is CSANSRGWASAKNIQYF. CDR3 nucleotides: TGCAGTGCCAATTCAAGGGGTTGGGCGTCAGCCAAAAACATTCAGTACTTC.

This clonotype turned up a few times. V gene TRBV12-5 combines with J gene TRBJ2-1, with D perhaps TRBD2 (6 bases). This CDR3 region has 17 residues. Trimming took off 3 bases at V and 3 bases at J, with 18 bases between the two ends. In germline, CDR1 is LGHNT, CDR2 FRNRAP. The CDR3 is CASGFIPRDWDYNEQFF. The DNA for the CDR3 is TGTGCTAGTGGTTTCATACCCCGGGACTGGGACTACAATGAGCAGTTCTTC.

The J gene is TRBJ2-7, the V gene TRBV2; D gene ambiguous. The CDR3 runs to 12 residues. Germline V gene data show CDR1 as SNHLY and CDR2 as FYNNEI. Trimming cost V 4 bases and J 2 bases, with 6 bases left between them. The CDR3 DNA is TGTGCCAGCAGTGGAGAGCCCTACGAGCAGTACTTC. This gives the protein CASSGEPYEQYF.

This sequence joins TRBV20-1 and TRBJ2-3, with 11 bases matching TRBD2. This CDR3 is built from 15 residues. With V trimmed by 6 bases and J by 4 bases, 9 bases remained unmatched. The V gene's germline CDR1 is DFQATT and CDR2 SNEGSKA (reference sequence). The CDR3 here is CSALSTSGDSDTQYF. CDR3 coding DNA: TGCAGTGCCCTGTCGACTAGCGGGGACTCAGATACGCAGTATTTT.

The J gene is TRBJ2-7, the V gene TRBV18; D may be TRBD1 (6 bases). This CDR3 is 15 amino acids long. The germline gives CDR1 KGHSH, CDR2 LQKENI. With 4 bases removed from V and 0 bases from J, the gap between germline ends came to 13 bases. Here the CDR3 reads CASSLNRASSYEQYF. The CDR3 nucleotides are TGTGCCAGCTCACTAAACAGGGCATCCTCCTACGAGCAGTACTTC. Using reference TRBV18 and TRBJ2-7 for the parts outside the CDR3, the full variable domain is NAGVMQNPRHLVRRRGQEARLRCSPMKGHSHVYWYRQLPEEGLKFMVYLQKENIIDESGMPKERFSAEFPKEGPSILRIQQVVRGDSAAYFCASSLNRASSYEQYFGPGTRLTVT.

This clonotype occurred a few times. CDR3 nucleotides: TGTGCCAGCAGTCTCCAGGATTCTCCCTACAATGAGCAGTTCTTC. The encoded protein is CASSLQDSPYNEQFF. The chain couples TRBV12-3 or TRBV12-4 to TRBJ2-5; no definite D call. The end of the DNA aligns better with TRBJ2-1, so the J call may be wrong. This CDR3 has 15 residues.

V usage is TRBV7-9 and J usage is TRBJ2-3; perhaps TRBD2 as D (5 bases). Per the germline V gene, CDR1 is SEHNR and CDR2 is FQNEAQ (reference sequence). The CDR3 extends over 15 amino acids. V was shortened by 3 bases and J by 5 bases, with 15 bases between the two germline ends. The DNA for the CDR3 is TGTGCCAGCAGCTTGGAACTAGGAGTTGGAGATACGCAGTATTTT. Amino acid sequence: CASSLELGVGDTQYF.

The J gene is TRBJ2-1, the V gene TRBV7-9; 9 nucleotides align to TRBD1. This CDR3 spans 16 amino acids. From germline, CDR1 is SEHNR and CDR2 FQNEAQ (reference sequence). V shed 5 bases, J shed 4 bases, and the junction held 9 bases outside the gene matches. DNA of the CDR3: TGTGCCAGCAGCACTACTTGGGACAGGGCATACAATGAGCAGTTCTTC. The encoded protein is CASSTTWDRAYNEQFF.

This clonotype was observed a few times. V gene TRBV29-1 combines with J gene TRBJ2-1, with TRBD2 identical over 9 bases. The J call is doubtful: the DNA matches TRBJ2-5 better. This CDR3 comprises 13 residues. CDR1 SQVTM and CDR2 ANQGSEA come from the germline V gene. CDR3 sequence: CSVAGTSHETQYF. The CDR3 DNA is TGCAGCGTTGCCGGGACTAGCCACGAGACCCAGTACTTC.